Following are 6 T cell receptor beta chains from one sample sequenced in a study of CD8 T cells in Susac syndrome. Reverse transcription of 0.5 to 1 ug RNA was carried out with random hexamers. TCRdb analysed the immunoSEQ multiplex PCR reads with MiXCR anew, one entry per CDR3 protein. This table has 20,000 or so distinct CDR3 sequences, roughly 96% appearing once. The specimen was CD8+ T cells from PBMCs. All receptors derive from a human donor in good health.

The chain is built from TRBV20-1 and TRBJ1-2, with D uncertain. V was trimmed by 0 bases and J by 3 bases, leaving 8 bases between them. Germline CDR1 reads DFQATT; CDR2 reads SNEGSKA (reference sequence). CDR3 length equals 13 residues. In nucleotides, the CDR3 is TGCAGTGCTAGAGAACCAGGCCACTATGGCTACACCTTC. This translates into CSAREPGHYGYTF.

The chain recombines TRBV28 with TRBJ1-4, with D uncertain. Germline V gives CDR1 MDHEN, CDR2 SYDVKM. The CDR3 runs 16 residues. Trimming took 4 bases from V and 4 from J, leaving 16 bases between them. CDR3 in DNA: TGTGCCAGCAGTTCCCCGGCGGGAAGACGTAATGAAAAACTGTTTTTT. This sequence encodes CASSSPAGRRNEKLFF.

In DNA, the CDR3 is TGTGCCAGCAGTTTAACTGGCAGGGCAACAACTGAAGCTTTCTTT. Translation gives CASSLTGRATTEAFF. This chain joins TRBV27 and TRBJ1-1; tentatively, D is TRBD1 (5 bases). Germline assignment: CDR1 MNHEY and CDR2 SMNVEV (reference sequence). Trimming shortened V by 2 bases and J by 5 bases, and 15 bases separated the two germline ends. This CDR3 is 15 amino acids long.

The CDR3 DNA sequence: TGTGCCTGGAGTTCGGCGGCCCACACTGAAGCTTTCTTT. Its translation is CAWSSAAHTEAFF. The chain recombines TRBV30 with TRBJ1-1; no reliable D call. Deletions cut 2 bases from V and 3 bases from J, with 10 bases between. Germline CDR1 is GTSNPN and CDR2 is SVGIG (reference sequence). CDR3 length equals 13 residues.

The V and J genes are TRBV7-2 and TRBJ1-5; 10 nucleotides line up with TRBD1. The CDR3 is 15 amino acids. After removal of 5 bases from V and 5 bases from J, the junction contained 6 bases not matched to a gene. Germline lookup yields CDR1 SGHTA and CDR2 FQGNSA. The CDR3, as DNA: TGTGCCAGCAGCGACGGACAGGGGGGATATCAGCCCCAGCATTTT. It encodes CASSDGQGGYQPQHF.

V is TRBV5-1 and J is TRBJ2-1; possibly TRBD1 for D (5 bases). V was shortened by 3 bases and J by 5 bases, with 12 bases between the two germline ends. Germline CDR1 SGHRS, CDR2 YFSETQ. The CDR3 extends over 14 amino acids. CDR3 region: CASSYKGVNNEQFF. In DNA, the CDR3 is TGCGCCAGCAGCTATAAAGGGGTAAACAATGAGCAGTTCTTC.